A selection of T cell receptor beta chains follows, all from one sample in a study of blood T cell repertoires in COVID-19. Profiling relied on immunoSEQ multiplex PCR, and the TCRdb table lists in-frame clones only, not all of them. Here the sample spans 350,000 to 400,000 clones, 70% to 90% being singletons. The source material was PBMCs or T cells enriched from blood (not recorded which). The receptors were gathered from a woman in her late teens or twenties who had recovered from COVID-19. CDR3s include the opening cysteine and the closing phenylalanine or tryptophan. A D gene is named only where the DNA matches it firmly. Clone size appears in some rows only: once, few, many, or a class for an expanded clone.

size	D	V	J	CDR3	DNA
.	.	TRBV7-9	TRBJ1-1	CASSFSSFETEAFF	TGTGCCAGCAGCTTTTCCTCCTTTGAGACTGAAGCTTTCTTT
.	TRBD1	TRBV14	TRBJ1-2	CASSQRGQGLDGYTF	TGTGCCAGCAGCCAGAGGGGACAGGGGTTGGATGGCTACACCTTC
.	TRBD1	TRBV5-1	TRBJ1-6	CASSPSGTGHNSPLHF	TGCGCCAGCAGCCCCTCCGGGACAGGGCATAATTCACCCCTCCACTTT
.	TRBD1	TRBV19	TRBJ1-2	CASSDRDPNYGYTF	TGTGCCAGTAGTGACAGGGACCCTAACTATGGCTACACCTTC
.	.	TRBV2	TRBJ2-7	CASSDVAGIEQYF	TGTGCCAGCAGTGATGTTGCAGGGATTGAGCAGTACTTC
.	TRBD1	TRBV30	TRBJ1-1	CAWSVDRWYTEAFF	TGTGCCTGGAGTGTGGACAGGTGGTACACTGAAGCTTTCTTT
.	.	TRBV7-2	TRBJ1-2	CASSLPELGDYGYTF	TGTGCCAGCAGCCTCCCGGAGTTGGGAGACTATGGCTACACCTTC
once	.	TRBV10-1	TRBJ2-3	CASSAELTDTQYF	TGCGCCAGCAGCGCGGAGCTCACAGATACGCAGTATTTT
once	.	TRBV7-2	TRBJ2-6	CASSLAFSGANILTF	TGTGCCAGCAGCTTAGCGTTCTCTGGGGCCAACATCCTGACTTTC
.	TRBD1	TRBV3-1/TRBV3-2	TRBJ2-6	CASSPIRTGTSGANVLTF	TGTGCCAGCAGCCCGATTAGGACAGGAACCTCTGGGGCCAACGTCCTGACTTTC
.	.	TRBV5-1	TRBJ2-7	CASSKQQGYEQYF	TGCGCCAGCAGCAAACAACAGGGCTACGAGCAGTACTTC
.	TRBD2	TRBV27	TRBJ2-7	CASSLYRGVEQYF	TGTGCCAGCAGTTTATATCGGGGGGTTGAGCAGTACTTC
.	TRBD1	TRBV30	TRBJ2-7	CAWSGGQGNYEQYF	TGTGCCTGGAGTGGGGGACAGGGTAACTACGAGCAGTACTTC
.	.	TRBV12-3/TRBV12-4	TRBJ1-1	CASSWGGTEAFF	TGTGCCAGCAGTTGGGGGGGTACTGAAGCTTTCTTT
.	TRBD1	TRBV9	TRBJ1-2	CASSVDRGHGYTF	TGTGCCAGCAGCGTAGACAGGGGGCATGGCTACACCTTC
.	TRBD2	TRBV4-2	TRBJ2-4	CASSQGLAGDVLAKNIQYF	TGTGCCAGCAGCCAGGGACTAGCGGGGGATGTTTTAGCCAAAAACATTCAGTACTTC
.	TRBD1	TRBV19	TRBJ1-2	CASSPGTGANYGYTF	TGTGCCAGTAGTCCAGGGACAGGAGCTAACTATGGCTACACCTTC
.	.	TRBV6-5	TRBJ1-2	CASRGTMNYGYTF	TGTGCCAGCAGAGGGACAATGAACTATGGCTACACCTTC
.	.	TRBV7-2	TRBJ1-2	CASSLEGGESYGYTF	TGTGCCAGCAGCTTAGAGGGGGGGGAAAGCTATGGCTACACCTTC
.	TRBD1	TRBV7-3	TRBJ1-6	CASRGTGVGSPLHF	TGTGCCAGCAGGGGAACAGGGGTCGGGTCACCCCTCCACTTT
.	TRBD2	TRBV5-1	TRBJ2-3	CASSGTSGGAYDTQYF	TGCGCCAGCAGCGGAACTAGCGGGGGGGCGTACGATACGCAGTATTTT
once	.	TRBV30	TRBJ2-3	CAWSHYLDEGTQYF	TGTGCCTGGAGTCACTACCTGGATGAGGGTACGCAGTATTTT
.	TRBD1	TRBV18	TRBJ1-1	CASSHTGGQATTMNTEAFF	TGTGCCAGCTCACACACAGGGGGACAGGCGACTACAATGAACACTGAAGCTTTCTTT
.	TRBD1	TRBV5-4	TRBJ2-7	CASSGRTGEGGEQYF	TGTGCCAGCAGCGGAAGGACAGGGGAAGGCGGCGAGCAGTACTTC
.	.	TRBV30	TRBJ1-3	CAWRRGAAGNTIYF	TGTGCCTGGAGGCGGGGGGCCGCTGGAAACACCATATATTTT
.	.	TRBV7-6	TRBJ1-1	CASSPEGEGLGGTEAFF	TGTGCCAGCAGCCCCGAAGGGGAGGGTTTGGGCGGCACTGAAGCTTTCTTT
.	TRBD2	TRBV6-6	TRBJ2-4	CASMILGGGDNIQYF	TGTGCCAGCATGATATTGGGGGGGGGAGATAACATTCAGTACTTC
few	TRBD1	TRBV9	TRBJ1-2	CASSEGGQGLYGYTF	TGTGCCAGCAGCGAGGGGGGACAGGGCCTTTATGGCTACACCTTC
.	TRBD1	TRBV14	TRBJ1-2	CASTETGDNYGYTF	TGTGCCAGCACGGAGACAGGGGATAACTATGGCTACACCTTC
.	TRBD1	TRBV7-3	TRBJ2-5	CASSIDGQEETQYF	TGTGCCAGCAGCATAGATGGACAGGAAGAGACCCAGTACTTC
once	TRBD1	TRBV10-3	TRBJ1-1	CAISEKGAATEAFF	TGTGCCATCAGTGAGAAGGGGGCGGCCACTGAAGCTTTCTTT
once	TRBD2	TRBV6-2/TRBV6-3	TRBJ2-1	CASSQGLAHYNEQFF	TGTGCCAGCAGTCAAGGACTAGCCCACTACAATGAGCAGTTCTTC
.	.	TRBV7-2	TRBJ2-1	CASSQIPGYTSYNEQFF	TGTGCCAGCAGCCAAATCCCAGGGTATACCTCCTACAATGAGCAGTTCTTC
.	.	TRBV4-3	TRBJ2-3	CASSHGGGSTDTQYF	TGCGCCAGCAGCCATGGGGGCGGGAGCACAGATACGCAGTATTTT
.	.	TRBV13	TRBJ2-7	CASSPEPRSSYEQYF	TGTGCCAGCAGCCCAGAGCCCAGGTCCTCCTACGAGCAGTACTTC
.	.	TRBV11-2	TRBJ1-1	CASSFSGAEAFF	TGTGCCAGCAGCTTCAGCGGGGCTGAAGCTTTCTTT
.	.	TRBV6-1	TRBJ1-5	CASSERRTNQPQHF	TGTGCCAGCAGTGAGCGGCGGACAAATCAGCCCCAGCATTTT
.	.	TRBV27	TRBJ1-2	CASRGADYGYTF	TGTGCCAGCAGGGGGGCGGACTATGGCTACACCTTC
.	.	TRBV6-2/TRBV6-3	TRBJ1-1	CASSLTGWNTEAFF	TGTGCCAGCAGCCTCACAGGGTGGAACACTGAAGCTTTCTTT
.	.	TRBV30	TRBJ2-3	CAWRRGQSGQYF	TGTGCCTGGAGGCGGGGTCAGAGCGGGCAGTATTTT
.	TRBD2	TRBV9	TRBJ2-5	CASSVVPAGGRETQYF	TGTGCCAGCAGCGTAGTCCCAGCGGGGGGGCGAGAGACCCAGTACTTC
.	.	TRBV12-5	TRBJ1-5	CASGPFRPQHF	TGTGCTAGTGGCCCCTTTAGGCCCCAGCATTTT